Sequencing of this T cell receptor (beta chain) was carried out in a study of somatic mutations in cytotoxic T cells in rheumatoid arthritis (dated by TCRdb to 2015 to 2018). Regarding the study in general: Peripheral blood (about 28 ml EDTA) was collected from patients immediately after diagnosis and before any treatment began. Some T-cell populations stained with V beta antibodies were sorted by flow on a FACSAria II or Sony SH800 to nearly 100% purity, with sorted V beta1+ cells additionally subjected to TCRB sequencing. In newly diagnosed rheumatoid arthritis without treatment, the study examined if expanded CD8+ T-cell clones harbor somatic mutations, relying on TCRB deep sequencing to characterize clonality. A total of some 63 rheumatoid arthritis patients and 20 to 25 healthy controls underwent TCRB deep sequencing. Patient and control groups had essentially identical median ages. Results and caveats for the whole study, not just this receptor: CD8+ T-cell clonality in rheumatoid arthritis patients was not significantly different from that in age-matched healthy controls. CD8+ clonality increased with age in patients (Spearman r of about 0.45) but not in healthy controls. In about an eighth of the roughly 65 patients the largest CD8+ clone exceeded 20% of CD8+ cells, and several identical CD8+ TCRB sequences were shared between blood and synovial fluid. The slight underrepresentation of TRBV07 in patients was not corrected for multiple comparisons. The antigen targets of the expanded CD8+ clones were unknown, and absence from virus-specific databases did not rule out viral specificity.

Flow cytometry confirmed the purity of CD4+ and CD8+ cells that had been isolated by positive magnetic bead selection on an AutoMACS. A TCR V beta antibody panel was used in flow cytometry to screen first for clonal expansions, which were then characterized by TCRB deep sequencing of sorted CD8+ fractions. Ficoll-Paque PLUS density gradient separation was used to isolate peripheral blood mononuclear cells. Nucleospin Tissue or Tissue XS kits were used to extract DNA from CD4-enriched, CD8-enriched or PBMC samples, and a Qubit 2.0 fluorometer was used for quantification. Taken from the germline V gene, the CDR1 and CDR2 loops are ENHRY and SYGVKD. V was cut back by 10 bases and J by 0 bases, leaving a gap of 12 bases between them. Taken from cysteine to phenylalanine, the CDR3 has 14 residues. The entry retains the CDR3 DNA only, 42 bases that are in frame from base 1. As for this clone: The antigen it recognizes is unknown. No much larger clonotype is one base removed from it; base qualities were not supplied.

TCRB CDR3 sequencing used the immunoSEQ assay on genomic DNA. The study's processing was this. Published virus-specific TCRB sequences were compared with patient CD8+ clones larger than 1%, and only a few matches were found. The analyses included only productive TCRB rearrangements. A clone was defined by a unique TCRB CDR3 sequence, and clonality was computed as a productive clonality index based on Shannon entropy. The template counts of each clone relative to the total templates per sample were used to calculate repertoire overlap between two samples. V-gene usage from TCRB sequencing and V-gene usage measured by flow cytometry were correlated (Spearman r of roughly 0.56). Entries here come from immuneACCESS through TCRdb and include only in-frame sequences with V and J called. Some clones fail to appear in such tables; in the studies checked, an unresolved V gene covers under half of the shortfall, and the cause of the remainder is unknown. V, J and clone size were drawn from that table, and D and trimming were deduced from the DNA. The table for this sample lists 15,000 to 20,000 clones; 79% of them were counted only once. In total, the top ten clones hold approximately 20% of the sample.

The clonotype comes from an adult with rheumatoid arthritis. Sequencing used CD8+ T cells sorted from blood. The rearrangement joined TRBV10-3 to TRBJ2-2; the D segment may tentatively be TRBD1 or TRBD2, each giving 5 matched bases. The nucleotide sequence is given as TGTGCCACCCCCGGGACGGCGAACACCGGGGAGCTGTTTTTT. Its translation reads: CATPGTANTGELFF.